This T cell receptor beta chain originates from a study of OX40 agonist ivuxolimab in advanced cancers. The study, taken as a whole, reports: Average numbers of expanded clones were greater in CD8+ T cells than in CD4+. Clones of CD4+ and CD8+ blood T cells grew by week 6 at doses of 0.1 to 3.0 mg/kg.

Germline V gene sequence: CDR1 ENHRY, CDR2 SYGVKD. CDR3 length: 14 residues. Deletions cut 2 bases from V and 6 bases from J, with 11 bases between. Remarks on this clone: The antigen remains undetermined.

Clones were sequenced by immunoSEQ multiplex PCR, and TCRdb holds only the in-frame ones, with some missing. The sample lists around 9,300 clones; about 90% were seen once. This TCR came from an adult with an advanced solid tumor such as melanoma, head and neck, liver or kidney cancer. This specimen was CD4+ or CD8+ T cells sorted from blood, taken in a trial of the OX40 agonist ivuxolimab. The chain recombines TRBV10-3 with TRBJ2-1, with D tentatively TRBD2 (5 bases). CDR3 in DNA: TGTGCCATCAGTGAGAAGGGAGATAGCAATGAGCAGTTCTTC. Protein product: CAISEKGDSNEQFF.